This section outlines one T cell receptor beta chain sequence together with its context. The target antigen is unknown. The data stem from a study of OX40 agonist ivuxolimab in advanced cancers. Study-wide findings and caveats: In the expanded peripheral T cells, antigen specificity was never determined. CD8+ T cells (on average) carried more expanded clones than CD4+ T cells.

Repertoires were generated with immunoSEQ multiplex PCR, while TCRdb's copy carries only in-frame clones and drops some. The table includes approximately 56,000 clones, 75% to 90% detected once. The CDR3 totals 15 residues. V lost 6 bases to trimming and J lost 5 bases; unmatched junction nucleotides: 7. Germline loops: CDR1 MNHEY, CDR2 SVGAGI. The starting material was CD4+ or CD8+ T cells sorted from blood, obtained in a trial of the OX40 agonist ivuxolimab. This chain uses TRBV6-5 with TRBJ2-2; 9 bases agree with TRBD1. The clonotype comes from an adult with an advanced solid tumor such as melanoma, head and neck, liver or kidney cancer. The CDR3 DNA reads TGTGCCAGCAGGACCGGGACAGGGTTTACCGGGGAGCTGTTTTTT. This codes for CASRTGTGFTGELFF.